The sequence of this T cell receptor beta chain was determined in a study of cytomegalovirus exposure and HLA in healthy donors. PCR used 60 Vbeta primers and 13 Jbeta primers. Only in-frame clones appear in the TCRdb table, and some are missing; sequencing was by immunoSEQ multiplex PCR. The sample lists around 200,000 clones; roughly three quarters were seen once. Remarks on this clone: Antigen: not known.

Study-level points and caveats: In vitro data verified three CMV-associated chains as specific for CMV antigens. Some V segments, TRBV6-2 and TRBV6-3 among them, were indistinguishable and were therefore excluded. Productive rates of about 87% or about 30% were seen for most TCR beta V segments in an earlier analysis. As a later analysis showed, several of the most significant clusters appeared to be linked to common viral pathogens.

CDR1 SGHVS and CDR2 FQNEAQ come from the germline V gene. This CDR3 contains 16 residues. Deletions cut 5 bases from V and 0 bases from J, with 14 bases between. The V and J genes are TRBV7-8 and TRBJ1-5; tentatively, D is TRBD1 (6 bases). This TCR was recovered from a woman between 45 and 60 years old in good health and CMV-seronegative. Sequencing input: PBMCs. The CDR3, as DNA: TGTGCCAGCAGCCTAGACAGGTTTTATAGCAATCAGCCCCAGCATTTT. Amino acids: CASSLDRFYSNQPQHF.